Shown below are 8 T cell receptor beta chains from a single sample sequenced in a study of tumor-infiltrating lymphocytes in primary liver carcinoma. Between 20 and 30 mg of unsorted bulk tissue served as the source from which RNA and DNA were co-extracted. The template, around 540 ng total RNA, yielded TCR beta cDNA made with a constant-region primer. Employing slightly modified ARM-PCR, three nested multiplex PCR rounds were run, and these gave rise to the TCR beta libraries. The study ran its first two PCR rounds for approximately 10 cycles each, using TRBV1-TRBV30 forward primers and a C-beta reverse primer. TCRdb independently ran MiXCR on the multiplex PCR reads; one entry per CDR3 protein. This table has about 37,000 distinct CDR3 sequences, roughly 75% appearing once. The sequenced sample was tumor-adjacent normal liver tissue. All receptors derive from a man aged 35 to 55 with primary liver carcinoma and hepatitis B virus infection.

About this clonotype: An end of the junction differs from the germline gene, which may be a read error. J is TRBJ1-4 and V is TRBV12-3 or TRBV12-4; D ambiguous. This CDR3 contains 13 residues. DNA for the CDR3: TGTGCCAGCAGTTTAGCCAGGACTGAAAAACTGCCTTTT. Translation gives CASSLARTEKLPF.

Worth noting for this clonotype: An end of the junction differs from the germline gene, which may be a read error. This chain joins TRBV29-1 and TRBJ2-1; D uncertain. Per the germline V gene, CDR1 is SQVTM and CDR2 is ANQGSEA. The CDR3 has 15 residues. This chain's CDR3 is CSVVPLAVLGNEQSF. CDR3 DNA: TGCAGCGTTGTCCCACTTGCGGTATTGGGGAATGAGCAGTCCTTC.

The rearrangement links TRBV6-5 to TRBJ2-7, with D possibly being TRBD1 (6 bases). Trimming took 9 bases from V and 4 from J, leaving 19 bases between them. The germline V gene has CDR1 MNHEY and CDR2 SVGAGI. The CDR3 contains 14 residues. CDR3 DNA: TGTGCCAGTAGTCCCGGGACAAGGAGGTACGAGCAGTACTTC. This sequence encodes CASSPGTRRYEQYF.

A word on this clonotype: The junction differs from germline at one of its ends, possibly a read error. This chain's CDR3 is CASSPGLSSGNTMYF. The CDR3 DNA reads as TGTGCCAGCAGTCCAGGCTTGAGCTCTGGAAACACCATGTATTTT. The chain joins TRBV6-5 to TRBJ1-3; D call uncertain. This CDR3 is built from 15 residues. CDR1 MNHEY and CDR2 SVGAGI come from the germline V gene.

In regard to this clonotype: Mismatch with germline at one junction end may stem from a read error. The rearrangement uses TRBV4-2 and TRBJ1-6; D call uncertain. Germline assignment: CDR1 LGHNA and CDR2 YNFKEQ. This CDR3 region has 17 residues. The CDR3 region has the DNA TGTGCTAGCAGCCAAGTGGCCGGCCTTCCCCAGGCGGGAATCCTCCACTTT. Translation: CASSQVAGLPQAGILHF.

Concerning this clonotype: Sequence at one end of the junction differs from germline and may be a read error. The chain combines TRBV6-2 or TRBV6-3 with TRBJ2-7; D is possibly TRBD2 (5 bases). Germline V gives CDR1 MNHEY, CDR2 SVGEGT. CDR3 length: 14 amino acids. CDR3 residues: CASSSLLADYEQCF. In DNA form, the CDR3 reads TGTGCGAGCAGTTCGTTGCTAGCCGACTACGAGCAGTGCTTC.

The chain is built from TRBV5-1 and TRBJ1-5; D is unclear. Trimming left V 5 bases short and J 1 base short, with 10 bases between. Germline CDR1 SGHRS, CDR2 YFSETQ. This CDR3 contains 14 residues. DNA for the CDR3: TGCGCCAGCAGTGAGGGAGGGAGCAATCAGCCCCAGCATTTT. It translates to CASSEGGSNQPQHF.

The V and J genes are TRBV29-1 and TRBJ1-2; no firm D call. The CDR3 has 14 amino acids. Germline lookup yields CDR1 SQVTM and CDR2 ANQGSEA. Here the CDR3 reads CDVEAEEGVDGYTF. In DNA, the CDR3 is TGCGACGTTGAAGCGGAAGAAGGAGTGGATGGCTACACCTTC. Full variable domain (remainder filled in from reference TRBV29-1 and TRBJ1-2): SAVISQKPSRDICQRGTSLTIQCQVDSQVTMMFWYRQQPGQSLTLIATANQGSEATYESGFVIDKFPISRPNLTFSTLTVSNMSPEDSSIYLCDVEAEEGVDGYTFGSGTRLTVV.